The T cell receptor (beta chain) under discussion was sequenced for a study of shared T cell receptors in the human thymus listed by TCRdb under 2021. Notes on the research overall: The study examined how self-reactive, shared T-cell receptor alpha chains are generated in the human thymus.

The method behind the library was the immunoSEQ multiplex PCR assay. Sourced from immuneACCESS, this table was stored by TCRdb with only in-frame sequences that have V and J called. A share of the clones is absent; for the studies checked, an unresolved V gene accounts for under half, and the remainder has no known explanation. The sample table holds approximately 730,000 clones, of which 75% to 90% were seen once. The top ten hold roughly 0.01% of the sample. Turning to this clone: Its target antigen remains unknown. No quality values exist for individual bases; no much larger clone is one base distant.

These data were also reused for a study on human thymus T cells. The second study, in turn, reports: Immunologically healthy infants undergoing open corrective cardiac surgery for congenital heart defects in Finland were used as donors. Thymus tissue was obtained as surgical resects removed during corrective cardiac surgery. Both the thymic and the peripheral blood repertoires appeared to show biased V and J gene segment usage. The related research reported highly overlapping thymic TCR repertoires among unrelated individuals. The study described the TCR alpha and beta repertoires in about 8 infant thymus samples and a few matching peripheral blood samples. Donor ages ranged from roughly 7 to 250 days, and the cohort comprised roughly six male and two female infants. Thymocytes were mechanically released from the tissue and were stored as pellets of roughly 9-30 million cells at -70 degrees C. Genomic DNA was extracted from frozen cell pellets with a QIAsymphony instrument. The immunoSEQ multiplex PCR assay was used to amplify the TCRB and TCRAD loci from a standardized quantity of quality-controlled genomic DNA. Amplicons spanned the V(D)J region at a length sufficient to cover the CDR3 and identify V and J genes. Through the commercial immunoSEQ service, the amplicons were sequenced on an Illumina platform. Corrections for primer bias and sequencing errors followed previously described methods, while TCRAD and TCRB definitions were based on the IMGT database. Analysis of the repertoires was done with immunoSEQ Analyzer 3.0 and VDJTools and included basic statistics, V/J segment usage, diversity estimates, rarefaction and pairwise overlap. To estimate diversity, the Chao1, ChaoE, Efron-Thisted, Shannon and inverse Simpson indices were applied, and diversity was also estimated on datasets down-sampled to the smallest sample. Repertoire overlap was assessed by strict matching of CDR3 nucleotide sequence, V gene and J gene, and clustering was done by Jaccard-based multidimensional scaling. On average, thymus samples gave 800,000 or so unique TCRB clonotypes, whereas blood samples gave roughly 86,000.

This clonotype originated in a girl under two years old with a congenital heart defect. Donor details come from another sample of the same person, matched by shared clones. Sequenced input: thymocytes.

The DNA sequence reads TGTGCCAGCAGCGTAGAGGGGACAGGGGGTAATTCACCCCTCCACTTT. The translation is CASSVEGTGGNSPLHF. The chain uses TRBV9 and TRBJ1-6; 11 central nucleotides agree with TRBD1. From V the trimming removes 0 bases and from J it removes 6 bases, while the gene matches leave 2 bases of the junction unaccounted for. According to the germline V gene, CDR1 reads SGDLS and CDR2 reads YYNGEE. The CDR3 measures 16 amino acids from cysteine to phenylalanine. Only the CDR3 portion is preserved as DNA: 48 bases, with reading frame beginning at the first base.